Listed below are T cell receptor beta chains from one sample, sequenced in a study of CD8 T cells in ankylosing spondylitis. TCRdb called the 5' RACE reads again in MiXCR, with one record for every CDR3 protein. The table has 800,000 to 900,000 distinct CDR3 sequences, roughly 12% seen once. Sequences were obtained from blood, either unsorted or a sorted T cell fraction (not recorded which). These receptors all stem from a male donor with ankylosing spondylitis. CDR3s include the opening cysteine and the closing phenylalanine or tryptophan. A D gene is named only where the DNA matches it firmly. Rows give clone size only sometimes, using once, few, many, or a class for an expanded clone.

cdr3_nt: TGTGCCACCAGTGATTATGCATACAGTGAAGCTTTCTTT
cdr3_aa: CATSDYAYSEAFF
d_call: -
j_call: TRBJ1-1
cdr3_length: 13
v_call: TRBV24-1
clone_size: -

cdr3_nt: TGCAGCGTTGCCCCCATTATGAACCCGAACACTGAAGCTTTCTTT
cdr3_aa: CSVAPIMNPNTEAFF
d_call: -
j_call: TRBJ1-1
cdr3_length: 15
v_call: TRBV29-1
clone_size: few

cdr3_nt: TGTGCCAGCAGTTTAAGTGGGCTGCTCTACGAGCAGTACTTC
cdr3_aa: CASSLSGLLYEQYF
d_call: -
j_call: TRBJ2-7
cdr3_length: 14
v_call: TRBV12-3/TRBV12-4
clone_size: many

cdr3_nt: TGCAGTGCTACCCGGACAATCGACATTCAGTACTTC
cdr3_aa: CSATRTIDIQYF
d_call: -
j_call: TRBJ2-4
cdr3_length: 12
v_call: TRBV20-1
clone_size: many

cdr3_nt: TGCAGTGCTAGGGAGCCAGGGACGAATGGCTACACCTTC
cdr3_aa: CSAREPGTNGYTF
d_call: -
j_call: TRBJ1-2
cdr3_length: 13
v_call: TRBV20-1
clone_size: few

cdr3_nt: TGTGCCAGCAGCTTAGATATATGGGATAGCTACACCTTC
cdr3_aa: CASSLDIWDSYTF
d_call: -
j_call: TRBJ1-2
cdr3_length: 13
v_call: TRBV7-9
clone_size: few

cdr3_nt: TGTGCCAGCAGCTTAGTTGGCGGGGCAGCCTACAATGAGCAGTTCTTC
cdr3_aa: CASSLVGGAAYNEQFF
d_call: -
j_call: TRBJ2-1
cdr3_length: 16
v_call: TRBV7-2
clone_size: few

cdr3_nt: TGCAGTGCCCTACAAACACTTACTAACTATGGCTACACCTTC
cdr3_aa: CSALQTLTNYGYTF
d_call: -
j_call: TRBJ1-2
cdr3_length: 14
v_call: TRBV20-1
clone_size: -

cdr3_nt: TGTGCCAGCGCTCGGGACAGGGTCTCTGAAGCTTTCTTT
cdr3_aa: CASARDRVSEAFF
d_call: TRBD1
j_call: TRBJ1-1
cdr3_length: 13
v_call: TRBV6-1
clone_size: -

cdr3_nt: TGCAGTGCTAGCGCTAGCGGGAGGCTGGCAGATACGCAGTATTTT
cdr3_aa: CSASASGRLADTQYF
d_call: TRBD2
j_call: TRBJ2-3
cdr3_length: 15
v_call: TRBV20-1
clone_size: -

cdr3_nt: TGTGCCAGCAGCTCCACCGGGCGGCCTGGGGGCGAGCAGTACTTC
cdr3_aa: CASSSTGRPGGEQYF
d_call: -
j_call: TRBJ2-7
cdr3_length: 15
v_call: TRBV27
clone_size: few

cdr3_nt: TGTGCCAGCAGTCGACAGGGGTACTCTGGGGCCAACGTCCTGACTTTC
cdr3_aa: CASSRQGYSGANVLTF
d_call: TRBD1
j_call: TRBJ2-6
cdr3_length: 16
v_call: TRBV28
clone_size: -

cdr3_nt: TGCGCCAGCAGAGAACTAGGGGGGACCTCATGGCCCCAGCATTTT
cdr3_aa: CASRELGGTSWPQHF
d_call: -
j_call: TRBJ1-5
cdr3_length: 15
v_call: TRBV10-2
clone_size: many

cdr3_nt: TGTGCCAGCTGCCTGGGTCCGAACACCGGGGAGCTGTTTTTT
cdr3_aa: CASCLGPNTGELFF
d_call: -
j_call: TRBJ2-2
cdr3_length: 14
v_call: TRBV6-4
clone_size: few

cdr3_nt: TGTGCCAGCGGGGCGGGAGCTGCCAATGAGCAGTTCTTC
cdr3_aa: CASGAGAANEQFF
d_call: TRBD2
j_call: TRBJ2-1
cdr3_length: 13
v_call: TRBV9
clone_size: -

cdr3_nt: TGCAGCGCCTCAGTGGCAGGGGATTTGAGCGGTCAGCCCCAGCATTTT
cdr3_aa: CSASVAGDLSGQPQHF
d_call: -
j_call: TRBJ1-5
cdr3_length: 16
v_call: TRBV29-1
clone_size: many

cdr3_nt: TGCAGTGCTAAACGGGGCGGGCAAGAGACCCAGTACTTC
cdr3_aa: CSAKRGGQETQYF
d_call: -
j_call: TRBJ2-5
cdr3_length: 13
v_call: TRBV20-1
clone_size: few

cdr3_nt: TGCGCCAGCAGCCAAGTATTGGGGGTCGGACTCTACGAGCAGTACTTC
cdr3_aa: CASSQVLGVGLYEQYF
d_call: -
j_call: TRBJ2-7
cdr3_length: 16
v_call: TRBV4-1
clone_size: few

cdr3_nt: TGTGCCAGCAACTTCAGACGCACCCATAATTCACCCCTCCACTTT
cdr3_aa: CASNFRRTHNSPLHF
d_call: -
j_call: TRBJ1-6
cdr3_length: 15
v_call: TRBV6-1
clone_size: -

cdr3_nt: TGTGCCAGCGGGACCGGCTATGGCTACACCTTC
cdr3_aa: CASGTGYGYTF
d_call: -
j_call: TRBJ1-2
cdr3_length: 11
v_call: TRBV27
clone_size: many

cdr3_nt: TGTGCCAGCAAAGTGGAGCGAGGGTCCGGGGAGCTGTTTTTT
cdr3_aa: CASKVERGSGELFF
d_call: -
j_call: TRBJ2-2
cdr3_length: 14
v_call: TRBV2
clone_size: few

cdr3_nt: TGCAGTGTCTACAGGGACCGCAATCAGCCCCAGCATTTT
cdr3_aa: CSVYRDRNQPQHF
d_call: -
j_call: TRBJ1-5
cdr3_length: 13
v_call: TRBV20-1
clone_size: -

cdr3_nt: TGCAGTGGTACGCGGACCTACGAGCAGTACTTC
cdr3_aa: CSGTRTYEQYF
d_call: -
j_call: TRBJ2-7
cdr3_length: 11
v_call: TRBV20-1
clone_size: -

cdr3_nt: TGCAGTGCTGGGGTTGGTGGCTCACCCCTCCACTTT
cdr3_aa: CSAGVGGSPLHF
d_call: -
j_call: TRBJ1-6
cdr3_length: 12
v_call: TRBV20-1
clone_size: -

cdr3_nt: TGTGCCATTGCCGTGGCTAGTAGCACAGATACGCAGTATTTT
cdr3_aa: CAIAVASSTDTQYF
d_call: -
j_call: TRBJ2-3
cdr3_length: 14
v_call: TRBV10-3
clone_size: few

cdr3_nt: TGCAGTGCTAGAGATTTCAGGGCCGGGGAGACCCAGTACTTC
cdr3_aa: CSARDFRAGETQYF
d_call: -
j_call: TRBJ2-5
cdr3_length: 14
v_call: TRBV20-1
clone_size: -

cdr3_nt: TGCGCCAGCAGCTTCTCAGGGCCTAACTCCTACAATGAGCAGTTCTTC
cdr3_aa: CASSFSGPNSYNEQFF
d_call: -
j_call: TRBJ2-1
cdr3_length: 16
v_call: TRBV5-1
clone_size: few

cdr3_nt: TGTGCCTCTCGTCCCACCTCCACGAACACTGAAGCTTTCTTT
cdr3_aa: CASRPTSTNTEAFF
d_call: -
j_call: TRBJ1-1
cdr3_length: 14
v_call: TRBV7-9
clone_size: many

cdr3_nt: TGTGCCAGCAGCTTAGATTCGAGAGGGCAGGGCAATGGCTACACCTTC
cdr3_aa: CASSLDSRGQGNGYTF
d_call: -
j_call: TRBJ1-2
cdr3_length: 16
v_call: TRBV7-2
clone_size: few

cdr3_nt: TGCGCCAGCAGCCAAGTTATTAGCTCGAATGAGCAGTTCTTC
cdr3_aa: CASSQVISSNEQFF
d_call: -
j_call: TRBJ2-1
cdr3_length: 14
v_call: TRBV4-3
clone_size: few

cdr3_nt: TGCGCCAGCAGTGGTCTGGCGGGCTACGAGCAGTACTTC
cdr3_aa: CASSGLAGYEQYF
d_call: -
j_call: TRBJ2-7
cdr3_length: 13
v_call: TRBV10-1
clone_size: -

cdr3_nt: TGTGCCAGCAGCGTTAGCGGGAGCGGGTACAATGAGCAGTTCTTC
cdr3_aa: CASSVSGSGYNEQFF
d_call: TRBD2
j_call: TRBJ2-1
cdr3_length: 15
v_call: TRBV9
clone_size: -

cdr3_nt: TGTGCCAGTAGTCTGCCGGCGAATCAGCCCCAGCATTTT
cdr3_aa: CASSLPANQPQHF
d_call: -
j_call: TRBJ1-5
cdr3_length: 13
v_call: TRBV19
clone_size: few

cdr3_nt: TGCAGCGTTGTCCGGGGCCCATCCTACAATGAGCAGTTCTTC
cdr3_aa: CSVVRGPSYNEQFF
d_call: -
j_call: TRBJ2-1
cdr3_length: 14
v_call: TRBV29-1
clone_size: many

cdr3_nt: TGCAGTGCCCTGGGACACGCCACCTACAATGAGCAGTTCTTC
cdr3_aa: CSALGHATYNEQFF
d_call: -
j_call: TRBJ2-1
cdr3_length: 14
v_call: TRBV20-1
clone_size: many